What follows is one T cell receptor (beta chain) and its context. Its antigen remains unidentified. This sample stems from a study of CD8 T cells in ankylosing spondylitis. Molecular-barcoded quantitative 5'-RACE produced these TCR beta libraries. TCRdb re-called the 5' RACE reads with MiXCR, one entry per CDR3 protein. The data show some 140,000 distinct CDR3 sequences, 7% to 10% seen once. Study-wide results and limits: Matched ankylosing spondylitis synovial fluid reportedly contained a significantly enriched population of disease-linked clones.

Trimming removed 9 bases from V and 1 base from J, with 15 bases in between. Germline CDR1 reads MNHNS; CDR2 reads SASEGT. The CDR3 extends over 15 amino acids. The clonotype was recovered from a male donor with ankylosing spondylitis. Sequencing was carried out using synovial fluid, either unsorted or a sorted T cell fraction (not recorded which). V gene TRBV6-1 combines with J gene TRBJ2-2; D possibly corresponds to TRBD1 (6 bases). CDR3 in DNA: TGTGCCAGTAGACCCGCGACAGGGAACACCGGGGAGCTGTTTTTT. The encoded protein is CASRPATGNTGELFF.